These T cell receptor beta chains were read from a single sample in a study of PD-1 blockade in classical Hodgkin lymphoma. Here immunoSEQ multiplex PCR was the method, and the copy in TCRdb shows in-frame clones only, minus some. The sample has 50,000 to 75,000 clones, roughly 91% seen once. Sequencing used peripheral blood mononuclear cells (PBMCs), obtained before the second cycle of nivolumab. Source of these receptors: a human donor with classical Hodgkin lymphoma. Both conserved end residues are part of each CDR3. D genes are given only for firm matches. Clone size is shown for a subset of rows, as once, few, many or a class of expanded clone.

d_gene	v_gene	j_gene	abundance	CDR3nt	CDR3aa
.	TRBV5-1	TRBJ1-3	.	TGCGCCAGCAGCTTGGAGGGGACTGGAAACACCATATATTTT	CASSLEGTGNTIYF
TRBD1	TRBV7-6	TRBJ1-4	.	TGTGCCAGCAGCTTAGGGACAGGGCCTCTGTTTTTT	CASSLGTGPLFF
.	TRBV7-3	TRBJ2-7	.	TGTGCCAGCAGCTTAAGCTACGAGCAGTACTTC	CASSLSYEQYF
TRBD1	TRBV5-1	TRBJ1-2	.	TGCGCCAGCAGTCCCGAGGGGGCCGCTGGCTACACCTTC	CASSPEGAAGYTF
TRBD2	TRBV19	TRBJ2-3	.	TGTGCCAGTACTGGCAGCGGGGGCCCGCAGTATTTT	CASTGSGGPQYF
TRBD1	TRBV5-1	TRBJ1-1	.	TGCGCCAGCAGCGCCCTACCGACAGGGGCGACTGAAGCTTTCTTT	CASSALPTGATEAFF
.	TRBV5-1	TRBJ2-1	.	TGCGCCAGCGGTGAGGGGACCCAATACAATGAGCAGTTCTTC	CASGEGTQYNEQFF
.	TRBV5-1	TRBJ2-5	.	TGCGCCAGCAGCTTGGGTGTAGGGCAGGAGACCCAGTACTTC	CASSLGVGQETQYF
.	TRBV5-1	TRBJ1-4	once	TGCGCCAGCAGCTTGGTGGGCAGGGCAACTAATGAAAAACTGTTTTTT	CASSLVGRATNEKLFF
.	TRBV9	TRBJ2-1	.	TGTGCCAGCAGCCCTTCGACCGGCCATGAGCAGTTCTTC	CASSPSTGHEQFF
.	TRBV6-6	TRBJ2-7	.	TGTGCCAGCAGGCTCACCGGGACGGGATACTACGAGCAGTACTTC	CASRLTGTGYYEQYF
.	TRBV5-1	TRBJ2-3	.	TGCGCCAGCAGCTTCAACAGCGGGACAGCGTTTATCGCAGATACGCAGTATTTT	CASSFNSGTAFIADTQYF
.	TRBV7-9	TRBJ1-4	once	TGTGCCAGTAGCGTCAAAAGAGGTTCTAATGAAAAACTGTTTTTT	CASSVKRGSNEKLFF
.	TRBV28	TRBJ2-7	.	TGTGCCAGCAGTTTTGCGGACGGTTCCCCTCAAGAGCAGTACTTC	CASSFADGSPQEQYF
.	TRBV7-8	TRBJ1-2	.	TGTGCCAGCAGCTCAGGGGTAGGCTATGGCTACACCTTC	CASSSGVGYGYTF
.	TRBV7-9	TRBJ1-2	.	TGTGCCAGCAGCCAACAGGGCTATGGCTACACCTTC	CASSQQGYGYTF